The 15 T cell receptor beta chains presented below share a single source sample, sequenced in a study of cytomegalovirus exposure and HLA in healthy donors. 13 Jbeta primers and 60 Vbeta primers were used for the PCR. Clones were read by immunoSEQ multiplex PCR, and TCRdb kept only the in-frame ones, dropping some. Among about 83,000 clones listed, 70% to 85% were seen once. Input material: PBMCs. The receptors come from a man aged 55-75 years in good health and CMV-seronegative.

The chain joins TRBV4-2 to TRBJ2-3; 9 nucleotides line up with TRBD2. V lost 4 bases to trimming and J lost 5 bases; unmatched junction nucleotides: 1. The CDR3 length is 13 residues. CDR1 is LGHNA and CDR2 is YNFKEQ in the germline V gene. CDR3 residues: CASSRAGGDTQYF. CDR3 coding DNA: TGTGCCAGCAGCCGAGCGGGGGGAGATACGCAGTATTTT.

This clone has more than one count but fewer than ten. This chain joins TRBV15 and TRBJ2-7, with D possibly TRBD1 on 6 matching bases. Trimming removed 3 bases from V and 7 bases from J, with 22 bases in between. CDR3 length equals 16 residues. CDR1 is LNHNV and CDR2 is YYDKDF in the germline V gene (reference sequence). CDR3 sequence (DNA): TGTGCCACCAGCAGGGGCGCCGGGACACCGCCTGATGAGCAGTACTTC. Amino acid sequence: CATSRGAGTPPDEQYF.

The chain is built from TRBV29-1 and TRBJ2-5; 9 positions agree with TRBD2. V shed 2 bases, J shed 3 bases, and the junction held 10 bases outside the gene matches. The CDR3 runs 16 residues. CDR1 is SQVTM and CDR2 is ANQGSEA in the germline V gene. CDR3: CSVEPRGGRLKETQYF. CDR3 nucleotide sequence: TGCAGCGTTGAACCGCGGGGGGGCCGTCTCAAAGAGACCCAGTACTTC.

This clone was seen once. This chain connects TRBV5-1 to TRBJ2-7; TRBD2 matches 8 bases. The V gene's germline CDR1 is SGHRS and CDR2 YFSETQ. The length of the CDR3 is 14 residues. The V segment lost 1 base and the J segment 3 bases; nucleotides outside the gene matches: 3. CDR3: CASSLRREGYEQYF. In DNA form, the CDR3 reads TGCGCCAGCAGCTTGAGACGGGAGGGCTACGAGCAGTACTTC. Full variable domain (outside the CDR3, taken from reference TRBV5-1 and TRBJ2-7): KAGVTQTPRYLIKTRGQQVTLSCSPISGHRSVSWYQQTPGQGLQFLFEYFSETQRNKGNFPGRFSGRQFSNSRSEMNVSTLELGDSALYLCASSLRREGYEQYFGPGTRLTVT.

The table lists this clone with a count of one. The CDR3 DNA sequence: TGTGCCACCAGCAGAGAATTTGAGAATTCACCCCTCCACTTT. This sequence encodes CATSREFENSPLHF. The chain carries TRBV15 and TRBJ1-6, with no clear D. There are 14 residues in the CDR3. Trimming took off 0 bases at V and 7 bases at J, with 7 bases between the two ends. CDR1 and CDR2 (germline): LNHNV, YYDKDF (reference sequence). The entire variable domain, with the rest obtained from reference TRBV15 and TRBJ1-6, is as follows: DAMVIQNPRYQVTQFGKPVTLSCSQTLNHNVMYWYQQKSSQAPKLLFHYYDKDFNNEADTPDNFQSRRPNTSFCFLDIRSPGLGDTAMYLCATSREFENSPLHFGNGTRLTVT.

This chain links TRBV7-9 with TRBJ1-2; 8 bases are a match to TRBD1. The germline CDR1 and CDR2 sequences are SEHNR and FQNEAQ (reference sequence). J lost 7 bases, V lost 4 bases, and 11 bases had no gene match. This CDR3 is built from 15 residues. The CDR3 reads CASSWWAGTGTGYTF. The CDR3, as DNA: TGTGCCAGCAGCTGGTGGGCCGGGACAGGTACTGGCTACACCTTC.

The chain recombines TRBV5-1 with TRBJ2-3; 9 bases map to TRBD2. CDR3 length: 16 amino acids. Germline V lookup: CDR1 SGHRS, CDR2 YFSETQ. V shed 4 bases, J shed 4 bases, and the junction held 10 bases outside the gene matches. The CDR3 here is CASSPRASGAPDTQYF. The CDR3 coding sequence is TGCGCCAGCAGCCCGAGGGCTAGCGGGGCCCCAGATACGCAGTATTTT. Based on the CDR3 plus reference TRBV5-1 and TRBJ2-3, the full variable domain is KAGVTQTPRYLIKTRGQQVTLSCSPISGHRSVSWYQQTPGQGLQFLFEYFSETQRNKGNFPGRFSGRQFSNSRSEMNVSTLELGDSALYLCASSPRASGAPDTQYFGPGTRLTVL.

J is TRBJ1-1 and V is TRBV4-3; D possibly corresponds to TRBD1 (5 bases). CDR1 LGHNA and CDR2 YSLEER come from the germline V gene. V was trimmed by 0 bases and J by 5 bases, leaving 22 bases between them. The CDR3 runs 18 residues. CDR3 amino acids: CASSQDYAPLPGLTEAFF. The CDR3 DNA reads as TGCGCCAGCAGCCAAGATTACGCCCCTCTCCCAGGGCTAACTGAAGCTTTCTTT.

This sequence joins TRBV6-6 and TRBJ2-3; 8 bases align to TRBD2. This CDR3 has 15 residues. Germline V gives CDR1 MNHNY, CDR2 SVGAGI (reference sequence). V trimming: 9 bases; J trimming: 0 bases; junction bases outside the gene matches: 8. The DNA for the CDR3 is TGTGCCAGTTCGTTAGCGGGGCGTAGCACAGATACGCAGTATTTT. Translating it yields CASSLAGRSTDTQYF.

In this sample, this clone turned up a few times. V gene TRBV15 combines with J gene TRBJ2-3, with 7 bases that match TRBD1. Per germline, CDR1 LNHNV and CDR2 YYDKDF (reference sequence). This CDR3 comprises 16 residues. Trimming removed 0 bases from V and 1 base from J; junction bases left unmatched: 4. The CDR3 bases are TGTGCCACCAGCAGAGAGATAGGGACAGGCACAGATACGCAGTATTTT. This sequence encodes CATSREIGTGTDTQYF.

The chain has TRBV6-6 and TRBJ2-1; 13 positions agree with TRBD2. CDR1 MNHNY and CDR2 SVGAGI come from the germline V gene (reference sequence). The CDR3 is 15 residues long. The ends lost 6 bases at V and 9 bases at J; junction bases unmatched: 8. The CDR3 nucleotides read TGTGCCAGCAGCCGAACTAGCGGGGGGGCTGGTGAGCAGTTCTTC. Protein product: CASSRTSGGAGEQFF.

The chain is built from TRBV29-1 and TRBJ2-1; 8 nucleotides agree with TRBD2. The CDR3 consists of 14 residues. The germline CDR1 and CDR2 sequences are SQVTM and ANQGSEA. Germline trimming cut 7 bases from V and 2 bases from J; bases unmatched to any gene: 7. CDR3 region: CSGHLAGTYNEQFF. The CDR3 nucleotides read TGCAGCGGACACCTAGCGGGCACCTACAATGAGCAGTTCTTC.

CDR3 protein: CASSPPTGVPETQYF. DNA of the CDR3: TGTGCCAGCTCACCACCGACGGGAGTCCCAGAGACCCAGTACTTC. This chain uses TRBV18 with TRBJ2-5, with D possibly TRBD2 on 6 matching bases. CDR1 is KGHSH and CDR2 is LQKENI in the germline V gene. The CDR3 length is 15 residues. Trimming removed 0 bases at V and 4 bases at J, with 12 bases between. The full variable domain, rest sourced from reference TRBV18 and TRBJ2-5, is NAGVMQNPRHLVRRRGQEARLRCSPMKGHSHVYWYRQLPEEGLKFMVYLQKENIIDESGMPKERFSAEFPKEGPSILRIQQVVRGDSAAYFCASSPPTGVPETQYFGPGTRLLVL.

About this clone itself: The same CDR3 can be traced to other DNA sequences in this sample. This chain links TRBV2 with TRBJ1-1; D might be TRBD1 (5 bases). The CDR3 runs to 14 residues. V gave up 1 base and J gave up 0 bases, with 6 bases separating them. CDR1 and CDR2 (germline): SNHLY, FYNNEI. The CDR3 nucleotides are TGTGCCAGCAGTGAAGGACAGATGAACACTGAAGCTTTCTTT. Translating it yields CASSEGQMNTEAFF.

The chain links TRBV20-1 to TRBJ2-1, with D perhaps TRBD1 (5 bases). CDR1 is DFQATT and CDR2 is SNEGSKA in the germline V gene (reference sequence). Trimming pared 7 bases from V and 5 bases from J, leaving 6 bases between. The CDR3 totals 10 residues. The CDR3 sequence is CSVRDNEQFF. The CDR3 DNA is TGCAGTGTCAGGGACAATGAGCAGTTCTTC.